This TCR beta chain derives from a study of blood T cell repertoires in COVID-19. Sequencing was performed with immunoSEQ multiplex PCR; in TCRdb, only in-frame clones are kept and a portion is missing. This table has approximately 220,000 clones, approximately 90% appearing once. Germline CDR1 reads MNHEY; CDR2 reads SMNVEV (reference sequence). The CDR3 is 13 residues long. The ends were cut back, 3 bases at V and 6 bases at J, with 12 bases in the middle. This sequence joins TRBV27 and TRBJ2-7, with D hard to call. Sequencing input: PBMCs or T cells enriched from blood (not recorded which). The receptor's source is a woman in her thirties or forties with acute COVID-19. This CDR3 reads CASSFLSGTEQYV. The CDR3, as DNA: TGTGCCAGCAGTTTCCTCTCGGGTACCGAGCAGTACGTC.